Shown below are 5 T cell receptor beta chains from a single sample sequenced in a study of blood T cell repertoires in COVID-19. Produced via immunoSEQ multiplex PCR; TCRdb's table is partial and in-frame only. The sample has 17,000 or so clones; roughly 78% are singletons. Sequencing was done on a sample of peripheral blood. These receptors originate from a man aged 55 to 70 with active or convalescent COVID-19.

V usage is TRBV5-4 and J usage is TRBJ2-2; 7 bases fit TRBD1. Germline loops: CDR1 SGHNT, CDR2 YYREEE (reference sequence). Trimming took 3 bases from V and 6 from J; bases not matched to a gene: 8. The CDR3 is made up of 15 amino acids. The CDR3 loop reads CASSSRQGAAGELFF. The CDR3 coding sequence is TGTGCCAGCAGCTCTCGACAGGGAGCGGCCGGGGAGCTGTTTTTT.

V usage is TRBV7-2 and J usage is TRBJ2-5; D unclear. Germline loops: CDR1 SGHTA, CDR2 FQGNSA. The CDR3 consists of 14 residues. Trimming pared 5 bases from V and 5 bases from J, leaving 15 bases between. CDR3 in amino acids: CASSLNRGGETQYF. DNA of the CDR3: TGTGCCAGCAGCCTAAACCGCGGCGGTGAGACCCAGTACTTC.

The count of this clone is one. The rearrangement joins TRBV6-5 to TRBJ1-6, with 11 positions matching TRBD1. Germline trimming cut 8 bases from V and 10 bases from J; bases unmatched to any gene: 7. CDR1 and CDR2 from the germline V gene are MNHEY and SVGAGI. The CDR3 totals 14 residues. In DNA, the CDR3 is TGTGCCAGCCGTCCCCGGGACAGGGGGTCACCCCTCCACTTT. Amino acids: CASRPRDRGSPLHF.

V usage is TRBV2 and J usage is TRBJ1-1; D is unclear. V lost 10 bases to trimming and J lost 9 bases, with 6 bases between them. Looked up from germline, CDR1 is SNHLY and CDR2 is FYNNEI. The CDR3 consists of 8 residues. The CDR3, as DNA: TGTGCCACCGAGAAAGCTTTCTTT. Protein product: CATEKAFF.

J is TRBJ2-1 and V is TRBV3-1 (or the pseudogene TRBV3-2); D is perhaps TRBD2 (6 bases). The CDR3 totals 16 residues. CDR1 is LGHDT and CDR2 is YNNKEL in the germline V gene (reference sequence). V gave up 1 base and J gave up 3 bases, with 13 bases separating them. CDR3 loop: CASSQVFGGYYNEQFF. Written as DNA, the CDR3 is TGTGCCAGCAGCCAAGTGTTCGGGGGATACTACAATGAGCAGTTCTTC.